This is a list of T cell receptor beta chains from one sample in a study of cytomegalovirus exposure and HLA in healthy donors. The table came from immunoSEQ multiplex PCR; TCRdb's copy has only in-frame clones and leaves some out. The table lists 120,000 to 150,000 clones, around 77% of them singletons, with approximately 6.9% in the top ten. Source material: PBMCs. All receptors come from a woman between 40 and 50 years old in good health and CMV-seropositive. CDR3s include the opening cysteine and the closing phenylalanine or tryptophan. The D gene is left open where the match is weak. Where a row states a size, it is once, few, many or the class of an expanded clone; other rows omit it.

j_gene,v_gene,d_gene,abundance,CDR3nt,CDR3aa
TRBJ2-2,TRBV5-1,TRBD2,-,TGCGCCAGCAGCCCCACGGCTAGCGGGGGAACCGGGGAGCTGTTTTTT,CASSPTASGGTGELFF
TRBJ2-7,TRBV15,-,-,TGTGCCACCAGCAGAACTCTGTATTCGGACAGCTCCTACGAGCAGTACTTC,CATSRTLYSDSSYEQYF
TRBJ2-5,TRBV15,TRBD1,-,TGTGCCACCAGCACCCGGGACAGGAGTTTGCAAGAGACCCAGTACTTC,CATSTRDRSLQETQYF
TRBJ2-5,TRBV4-1,-,once,TGCGCCAGCAGCTCCGGGGGGCCTGAGACCCAGTACTTC,CASSSGGPETQYF
TRBJ1-6,TRBV27,-,once,TGTGCCAGCAGTTTACTACCGGGGACTTTCGGTTCACCCCTCCACTTT,CASSLLPGTFGSPLHF
TRBJ2-3,TRBV5-4,TRBD2,-,TGTGCCAGCAGCCATGAGGGACTAGCGGGCACAGATACGCAGTATTTT,CASSHEGLAGTDTQYF
TRBJ1-6,TRBV5-1,TRBD1,-,TGCGCCAGCAGCTCTGGGACAGGGTCTACACCCCTCCACTTT,CASSSGTGSTPLHF
TRBJ1-4,TRBV6-5,-,-,TGTGCCAGCAGTTACTCTATCAGTGGTGAAAAACTGTTTTTT,CASSYSISGEKLFF
TRBJ2-3,TRBV10-3,TRBD2,once,TGTGCCATCAGTGAAGTGGCGGGGGGCCTCACAGATACGCAGTATTTT,CAISEVAGGLTDTQYF
TRBJ1-1,TRBV6-5,TRBD1,-,TGTGCCAGCAGCCCCTTGGAAGCAGGGGGAACTGAAGCTTTCTTT,CASSPLEAGGTEAFF
TRBJ2-3,TRBV19,-,-,TGTGCCAGTAGTATATCGACTAGAAGCACAGATACGCAGTATTTT,CASSISTRSTDTQYF
TRBJ2-2,TRBV4-1,-,-,TGCGCCAGCAGCCAAGATCAGGGAGGACCACCGACCGGGGAGCTGTTTTTT,CASSQDQGGPPTGELFF
TRBJ2-2,TRBV5-1,-,-,TGCGCCAGCAGCCTCATCGGGGTAACGCCGATAAACGGGGAGCTGTTTTTT,CASSLIGVTPINGELFF
TRBJ2-1,TRBV7-6,TRBD2,-,TGTGCCAGCAGCGCCGACGGGGGGGGCACGGATGAGCAGTTCTTC,CASSADGGGTDEQFF
TRBJ2-7,TRBV11-2,TRBD1,-,TGTGCCAGCAGCTTAAGCGAGGGGGCGGCCTACGAGCAGTACTTC,CASSLSEGAAYEQYF
TRBJ2-2,TRBV5-1,TRBD1,-,TGCGCCAGCAGTCAGACAGGGGGCGACGGGGAGCTGTTTTTT,CASSQTGGDGELFF
TRBJ1-1,TRBV18,TRBD1,few,TGTGCCAGCTCACCCGGACAGGGGAGGAACACTGAAGCTTTCTTT,CASSPGQGRNTEAFF
TRBJ1-1,TRBV29-1,TRBD1,-,TGCAGCGTCCGAACAGGGGCGAACACTGAAGCTTTCTTT,CSVRTGANTEAFF
TRBJ1-1,TRBV5-1,-,-,TGCGCCAGCAGCCCTGACATGGGGAACACTGAAGCTTTCTTT,CASSPDMGNTEAFF
TRBJ1-1,TRBV5-5,-,-,TGTGCCAGCAGCTATGGGCTTAACACTGAAGCTTTCTTT,CASSYGLNTEAFF
TRBJ1-1,TRBV19,-,-,TGTGCCAGTAGTATAGGGGGCATCAATGAAGCTTTCTTT,CASSIGGINEAFF
TRBJ1-5,TRBV10-2,-,-,TGCGCCAGCAGTCCCGACAGCCTGTTGGATCAGCCCCAGCATTTT,CASSPDSLLDQPQHF
TRBJ1-1,TRBV7-9,-,-,TGTGCCAGCAGCTTAGGGGCAGGGTGGGACACTGAAGCTTTCTTT,CASSLGAGWDTEAFF
TRBJ2-2,TRBV6-5,-,few,TGTGCCAGCAGTTACTCATCCGGTTTCGGGGAGCTGTTTTTT,CASSYSSGFGELFF
TRBJ1-5,TRBV21-1,-,-,TGTGCCAGCAGCAAAGAGGGATCCCGGGACAGGGAGGACCAGCCCCAGCATTTT,CASSKEGSRDREDQPQHF
TRBJ1-5,TRBV19,-,-,TGTGCCAGTAGTCGGCTCATACAGGGTCGTTATAGCAATCAGCCCCAGCATTTT,CASSRLIQGRYSNQPQHF
TRBJ2-7,TRBV5-1,-,-,TGCGCCAGCACCCAGTACGGGGAGAAGAAGTCCTACGAGCAGTACTTC,CASTQYGEKKSYEQYF
TRBJ1-2,TRBV27,TRBD1,once,TGTGCCAGCAGTTTGTCGACAGGGGGAGACTATGGCTACACCTTC,CASSLSTGGDYGYTF
TRBJ2-5,TRBV2,-,-,TGTGCCAGCAGTCGCCTCGGGACACTCGTGGAGGAGACCCAGTACTTC,CASSRLGTLVEETQYF
TRBJ2-3,TRBV9,TRBD2,-,TGTGCCAGCAGCCGGAGCGGGGGAAGCACAGATACGCAGTATTTT,CASSRSGGSTDTQYF
TRBJ2-1,TRBV29-1,-,-,TGCAGCGTAGTCTTGAGTAATCACAATGAGCAGTTCTTC,CSVVLSNHNEQFF
TRBJ1-2,TRBV19,TRBD1,-,TGTGCCAGTAGTATAGCCCAGGGACAGGGGTCTGGCTACACCTTC,CASSIAQGQGSGYTF
TRBJ1-3,TRBV30,-,once,TGTGCCTGGAGTCGCGGCAGGGTAATTGTAGACACCATATATTTT,CAWSRGRVIVDTIYF
TRBJ2-7,TRBV13,TRBD2,-,TGTGCCAGCAGCCCCCGGGGGGGCAGCGAGCAGTACTTC,CASSPRGGSEQYF
TRBJ2-5,TRBV5-1,TRBD1,-,TGCGCCAGCAGCTTATCAGGGGGTGAGACCCAGTACTTC,CASSLSGGETQYF
TRBJ1-2,TRBV6-1,-,-,TGTGCCTCATACTCGGGACATTCCCTCTATGGCTACACCTTC,CASYSGHSLYGYTF
TRBJ2-2,TRBV7-6,TRBD2,-,TGTGCCAGCAGCTTAAGGCGGGGGGGACCCGGGGAGCTGTTTTTT,CASSLRRGGPGELFF
TRBJ2-1,TRBV5-1,TRBD1,-,TGCGCCAGCAGCTGGACAGGGGGCAATGAGCAGTTCTTC,CASSWTGGNEQFF
TRBJ2-2,TRBV9,TRBD2,-,TGTGCCAGCAGCGCAGTGAGGGGACTAGCGGAGACCGGGGAGCTGTTTTTT,CASSAVRGLAETGELFF
TRBJ2-7,TRBV7-9,-,-,TGTTCCAGCAGCTCAAATGGGGCCCTACTTTTCTACGAGCAGTACTTC,CSSSSNGALLFYEQYF
TRBJ1-2,TRBV7-9,-,-,TGTTCCAGCAGCTTAGTAGGATGGCTTCAGAGGGGGAACTATGGCTACACCTTC,CSSSLVGWLQRGNYGYTF
TRBJ1-1,TRBV10-3,-,-,TGTGCCATCAGTGATAGAAGGGGGACTGAAGCTTTCTTT,CAISDRRGTEAFF
TRBJ1-1,TRBV6-1,-,-,TGTGCCAGCACCCTGTGGCCGAACACTGAAGCTTTCTTT,CASTLWPNTEAFF
TRBJ1-1,TRBV5-4,-,-,TGTGCCAGCAGCCCAGAACAGGCGAACACTGAAGCTTTCTTT,CASSPEQANTEAFF
TRBJ2-7,TRBV10-2,TRBD2,-,TGCGCCAGCAACCGGGGGGGATCTTCCTACGAGCAGTACTTC,CASNRGGSSYEQYF
TRBJ2-2,TRBV9,-,-,TGTGCCAGCAGCGTAAATGTCGGGTTGAACACCGGGGAGCTGTTTTTT,CASSVNVGLNTGELFF
TRBJ1-4,TRBV12-5,-,-,TGTGCTAGTGGTTTGGTCGCGGGGGGCGTGCCAACTAATGAAAAACTGTTTTTT,CASGLVAGGVPTNEKLFF
TRBJ2-2,TRBV30,-,once,TGTGGCGTTCTTCCGGACGACAAACACCGGGGAGCTGTTTTT,CGVLPDDKHRGAVF
TRBJ2-7,TRBV5-1,-,once,TGCGCCAGCAGCTTGGCCGGGGGTAGGGCCTACGAGCAGTACTTC,CASSLAGGRAYEQYF
TRBJ2-7,TRBV29-1,-,-,TGCAGCGTTGTCTTTTCGCGGGGCGGGGACGAGCAGTACTTC,CSVVFSRGGDEQYF
TRBJ2-5,TRBV4-2,TRBD2,-,TGTGCCAGCAGCCAAAAACCCGGGCTAGCGGAAGAGACCCAGTACTTC,CASSQKPGLAEETQYF
TRBJ1-2,TRBV13,TRBD1,-,TGTGCCAGCAGCTCACTACAGGGGGCTTACGGCTACACCTTC,CASSSLQGAYGYTF
TRBJ2-7,TRBV18,-,-,TGTGCCAGCTCACCAGGTACAGTAGTCAGAACCTACGAGCAGTACTTC,CASSPGTVVRTYEQYF
TRBJ2-7,TRBV4-1,-,few,TGCGCCAGCAGCCATTACGGGGGATCCTACGAGCAGTACTTC,CASSHYGGSYEQYF
TRBJ1-6,TRBV7-9,-,-,TGTGCCAGCAGCTTATGGGGGGTCCAGTTGGATTCACCCCTCCACTTT,CASSLWGVQLDSPLHF
TRBJ2-1,TRBV27,TRBD2,-,TGTGCCAGCAGTTTTCCTAGCGGGGGCCCAAGGGAGCAGTTCTTC,CASSFPSGGPREQFF
TRBJ1-2,TRBV5-5,-,few,TGTGCCAGCAGCTTGGAGGTTCGGGGGGCGTTAGGCTACACCTTC,CASSLEVRGALGYTF
TRBJ2-1,TRBV30,-,-,TGTGCCTGGAGTGTTGGGGCTTCAGCAGAGCAGTTCTTC,CAWSVGASAEQFF
TRBJ2-7,TRBV14,-,-,TGTGCCAGCAGTCTCGGAGGGTGGCAGGCCTACGAGCAGTACTTC,CASSLGGWQAYEQYF
TRBJ1-6,TRBV7-2,TRBD1,few,TGTGCCAGCAGCTTCGGGACAGGGGAGGCTTCACCCCTCCACTTT,CASSFGTGEASPLHF